This T cell receptor (beta chain) was identified during a study of graft-versus-host responses after intestinal transplantation. Study overall: Recipients had transplants, and these were multivisceral, liver-intestinal, or isolated intestinal. Recipients across the board were started on anti-thymocyte globulin induction, then kept on tacrolimus and steroids for two to three years.

Study-level points and caveats: Allograft graft-versus-host to host-versus-graft clonal ratios ran high in patients with graft-donor T cell macrochimerism. Recipient bone marrow held GvH clones, some seen earlier in ileum or blood.

Libraries were prepared by immunoSEQ multiplex PCR; TCRdb keeps only in-frame clonotypes and omits some of them. The table records thousands of clones, 60% to 75% of them present only once. Turning to this clone: Its antigen is still unknown.

CDR3 length: 15 residues. The V gene's germline CDR1 is SGHTA and CDR2 FQGNSA. V shed 2 bases and J shed 2 bases, with 9 bases lying between them. Specified time point: postoperative day 105 after intestinal transplantation (dayNNNN = postoperative day). Both intraepithelial and lamina propria lymphocytes were released by processing graft tissue. The sample in question was ileum tissue, obtained 105 days after intestinal transplantation. The chain carries TRBV7-2 and TRBJ2-2; possibly TRBD2 for D (5 bases). This sequence was found in a human patient who received an intestinal transplant, so some T cells may come from the graft donor. The CDR3 here is CASSLRGGNTGELFF. CDR3 DNA sequence: TGTGCCAGCAGCTTAAGAGGAGGAAACACCGGGGAGCTGTTTTTT.